This T cell receptor (beta chain) was sequenced for a study of naive and memory T cell subsets. The CDR3 covers 13 residues. Trimming pared 6 bases from V and 0 bases from J, leaving 8 bases between. Germline loops: CDR1 MNHNS, CDR2 SASEGT. This clonotype was found a few times. Four PCR rounds used nested alpha and beta constant region primers plus the SP2 primer. Blood and skin TCR RNA was reverse transcribed with alpha and beta constant primers. TCRdb analysed the 5' RACE reads with MiXCR anew, one entry per CDR3 protein. Of about 62,000 distinct CDR3 sequences in the sample, 6% to 8.5% were seen once. The library had UMIs added by 3' ligation of an oligonucleotide to TCR cDNA. Cells were not sorted; total RNA input targeted roughly 1 to 1000 ng.

V and J are TRBV6-1 and TRBJ2-5; D possibly corresponds to TRBD1 (5 bases). This TCR derives from a female donor in good health. DNA for the CDR3: TGTGCCAGCAGCCGACAGAACCAAGAGACCCAGTACTTC. This sequence encodes CASSRQNQETQYF.